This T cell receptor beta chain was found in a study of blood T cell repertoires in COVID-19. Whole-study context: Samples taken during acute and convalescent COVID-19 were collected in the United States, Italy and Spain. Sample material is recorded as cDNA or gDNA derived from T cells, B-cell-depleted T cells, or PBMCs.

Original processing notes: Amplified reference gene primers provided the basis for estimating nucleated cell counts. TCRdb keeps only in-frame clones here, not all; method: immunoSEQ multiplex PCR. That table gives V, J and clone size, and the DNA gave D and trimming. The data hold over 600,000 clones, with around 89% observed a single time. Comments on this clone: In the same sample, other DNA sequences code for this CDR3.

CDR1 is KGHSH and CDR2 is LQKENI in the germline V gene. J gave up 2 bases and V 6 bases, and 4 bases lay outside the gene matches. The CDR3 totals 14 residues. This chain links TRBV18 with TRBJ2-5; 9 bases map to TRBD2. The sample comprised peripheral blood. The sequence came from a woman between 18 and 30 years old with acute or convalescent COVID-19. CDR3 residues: CASSPTSGQETQYF. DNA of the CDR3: TGTGCCAGCTCTCCAACTAGCGGGCAAGAGACCCAGTACTTC.